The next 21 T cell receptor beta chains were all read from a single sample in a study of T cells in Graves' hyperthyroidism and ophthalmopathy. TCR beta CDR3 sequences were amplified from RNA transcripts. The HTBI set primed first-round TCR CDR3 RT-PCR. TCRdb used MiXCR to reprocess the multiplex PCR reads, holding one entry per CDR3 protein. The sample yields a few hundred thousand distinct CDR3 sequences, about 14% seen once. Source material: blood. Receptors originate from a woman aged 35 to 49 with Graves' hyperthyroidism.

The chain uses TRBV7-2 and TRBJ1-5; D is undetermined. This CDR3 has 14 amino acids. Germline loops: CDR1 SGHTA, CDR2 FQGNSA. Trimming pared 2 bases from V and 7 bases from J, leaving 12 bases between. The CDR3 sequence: CASSLSGMGQPQHF. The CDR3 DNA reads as TGTGCCAGCAGCTTATCGGGGATGGGGCAGCCCCAGCATTTT. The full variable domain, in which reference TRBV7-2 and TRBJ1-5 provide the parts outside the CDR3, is GAGVSQSPSNKVTEKGKDVELRCDPISGHTALYWYRQSLGQGLEFLIYFQGNSAPDKSGLPSDRFSAERTGGSVSTLTIQRTQQEDSAVYLCASSLSGMGQPQHFGDGTRLSIL.

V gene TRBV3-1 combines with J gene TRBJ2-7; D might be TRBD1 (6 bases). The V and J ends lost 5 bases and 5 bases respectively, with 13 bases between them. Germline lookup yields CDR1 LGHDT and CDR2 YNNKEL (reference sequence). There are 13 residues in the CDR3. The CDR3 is CASSLSGAHEQYF. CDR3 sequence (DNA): TGTGCCAGCAGCTTATCAGGGGCCCACGAGCAGTACTTC.

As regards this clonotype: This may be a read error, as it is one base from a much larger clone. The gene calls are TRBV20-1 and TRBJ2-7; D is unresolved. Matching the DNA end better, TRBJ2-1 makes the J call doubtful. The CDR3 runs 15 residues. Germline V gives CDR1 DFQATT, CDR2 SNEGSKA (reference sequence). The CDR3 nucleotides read TGCAGTGCACCCTTCCTCAGATCGGCCTCCTACGAGCAGTTCTTC. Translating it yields CSAPFLRSASYEQFF.

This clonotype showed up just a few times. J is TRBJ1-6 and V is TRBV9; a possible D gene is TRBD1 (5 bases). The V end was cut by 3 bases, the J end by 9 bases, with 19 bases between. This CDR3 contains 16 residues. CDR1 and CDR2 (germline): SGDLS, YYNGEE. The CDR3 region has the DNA TGTGCCAGCAGCGCATCAGGTGGGGCGGCCGGTTCACCCCTCCACTTT. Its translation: CASSASGGAAGSPLHF.

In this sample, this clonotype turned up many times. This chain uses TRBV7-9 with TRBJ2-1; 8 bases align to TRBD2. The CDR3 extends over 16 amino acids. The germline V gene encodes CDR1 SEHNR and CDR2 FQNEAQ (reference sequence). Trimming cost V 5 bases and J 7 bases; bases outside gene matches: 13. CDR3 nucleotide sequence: TGTGCCAGCAGCCATAAGCGGGAGATACGTTCTAATGAGCAGTTCTTC. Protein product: CASSHKREIRSNEQFF.

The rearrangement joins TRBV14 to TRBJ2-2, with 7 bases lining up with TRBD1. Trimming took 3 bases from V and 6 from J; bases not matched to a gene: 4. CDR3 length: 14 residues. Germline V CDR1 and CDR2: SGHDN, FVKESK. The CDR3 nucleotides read TGTGCCAGCAGCCAGCACAGGGGATCCGGGGAGCTGTTTTTT. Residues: CASSQHRGSGELFF.

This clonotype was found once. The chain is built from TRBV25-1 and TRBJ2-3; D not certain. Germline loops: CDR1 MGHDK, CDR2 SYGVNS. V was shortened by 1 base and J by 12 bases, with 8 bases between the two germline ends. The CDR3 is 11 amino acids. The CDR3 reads CASSELDIQYF. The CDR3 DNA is TGTGCCAGCAGTGAATTAGACATACAGTATTTT.

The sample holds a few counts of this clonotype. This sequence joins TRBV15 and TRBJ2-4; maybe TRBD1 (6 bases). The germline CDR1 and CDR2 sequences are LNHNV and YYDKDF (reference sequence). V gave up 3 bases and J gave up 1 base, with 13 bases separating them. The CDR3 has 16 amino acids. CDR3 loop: CATSRHRVGAKNIQYF. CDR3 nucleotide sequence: TGTGCCACCAGCAGGCACAGGGTCGGGGCCAAAAACATTCAGTACTTC.

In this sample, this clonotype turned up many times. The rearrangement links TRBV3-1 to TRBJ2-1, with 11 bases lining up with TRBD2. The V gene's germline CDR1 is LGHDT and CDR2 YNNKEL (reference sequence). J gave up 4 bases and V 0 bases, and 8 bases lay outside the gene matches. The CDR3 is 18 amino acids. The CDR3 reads CASSQEAITSGSYNEQFF. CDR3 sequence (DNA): TGTGCCAGCAGCCAAGAAGCGATCACTAGCGGGAGTTACAATGAGCAGTTCTTC.

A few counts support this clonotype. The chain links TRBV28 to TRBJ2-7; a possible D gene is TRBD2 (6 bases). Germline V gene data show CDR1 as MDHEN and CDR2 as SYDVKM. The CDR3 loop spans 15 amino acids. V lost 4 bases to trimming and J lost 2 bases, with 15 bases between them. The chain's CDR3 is CASSWGGAVAYEQYF. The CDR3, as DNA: TGTGCCAGCAGTTGGGGCGGGGCAGTAGCCTACGAGCAGTACTTC.

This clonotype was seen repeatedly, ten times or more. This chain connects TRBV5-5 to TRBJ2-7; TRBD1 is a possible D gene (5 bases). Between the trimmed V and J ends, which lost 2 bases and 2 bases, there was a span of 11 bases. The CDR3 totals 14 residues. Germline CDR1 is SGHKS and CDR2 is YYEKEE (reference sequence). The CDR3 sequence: CASSFQGSTYEQYF. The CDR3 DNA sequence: TGTGCCAGCAGCTTCCAGGGATCGACCTACGAGCAGTACTTC.

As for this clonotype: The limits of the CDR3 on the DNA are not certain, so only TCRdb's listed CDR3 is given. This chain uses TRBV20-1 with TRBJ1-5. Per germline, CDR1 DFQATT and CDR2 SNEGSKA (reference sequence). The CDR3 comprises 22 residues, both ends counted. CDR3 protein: CSASPTSGSSEQYFGPGQPQHF.

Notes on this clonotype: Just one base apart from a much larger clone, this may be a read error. The CDR3 DNA reads TGTGCCAGCAGCCCCTCGGGGCGGAAGACAGATACGCAGTATTTT. Protein sequence: CASSPSGRKTDTQYF. This chain connects TRBV3-1 to TRBJ2-3; the D gene could be TRBD1 or TRBD2 (5 bases each). The V and J ends lost 4 bases and 3 bases respectively, with 14 bases between them. There are 15 residues in the CDR3. Germline CDR1 LGHDT, CDR2 YNNKEL (reference sequence).

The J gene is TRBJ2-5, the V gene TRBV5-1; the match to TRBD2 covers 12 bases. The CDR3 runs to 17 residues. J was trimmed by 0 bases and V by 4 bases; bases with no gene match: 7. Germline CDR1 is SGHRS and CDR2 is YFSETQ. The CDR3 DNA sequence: TGCGCCAGCAGCCCCGGACTAGCGGGGTTCAACCAAGAGACCCAGTACTTC. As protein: CASSPGLAGFNQETQYF.

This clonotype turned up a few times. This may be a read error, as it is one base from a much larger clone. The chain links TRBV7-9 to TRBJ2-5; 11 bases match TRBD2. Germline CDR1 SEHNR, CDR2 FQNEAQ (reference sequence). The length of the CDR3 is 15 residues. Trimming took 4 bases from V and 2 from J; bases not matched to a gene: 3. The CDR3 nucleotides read TGTGCCAGCAGCTCGGGACTAGCGGATCAAGAGACCCAGTACTTC. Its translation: CASSSGLADQETQYF.

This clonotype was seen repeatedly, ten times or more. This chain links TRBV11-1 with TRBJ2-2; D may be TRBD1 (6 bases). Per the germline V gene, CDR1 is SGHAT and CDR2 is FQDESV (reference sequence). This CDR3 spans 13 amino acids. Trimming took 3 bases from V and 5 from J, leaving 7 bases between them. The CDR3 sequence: CASSFGQTGELFF. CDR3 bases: TGTGCCAGCAGCTTCGGACAGACCGGGGAGCTGTTTTTT.

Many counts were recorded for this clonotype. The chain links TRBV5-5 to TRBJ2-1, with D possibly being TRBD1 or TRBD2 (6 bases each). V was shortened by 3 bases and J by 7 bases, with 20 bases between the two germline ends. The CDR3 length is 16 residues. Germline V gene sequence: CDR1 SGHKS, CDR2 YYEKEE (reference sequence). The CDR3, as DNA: TGTGCCAGCAGCTCTCTGACGGGACAAGGAGGGAATGAGCAGTTCTTC. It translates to CASSSLTGQGGNEQFF.

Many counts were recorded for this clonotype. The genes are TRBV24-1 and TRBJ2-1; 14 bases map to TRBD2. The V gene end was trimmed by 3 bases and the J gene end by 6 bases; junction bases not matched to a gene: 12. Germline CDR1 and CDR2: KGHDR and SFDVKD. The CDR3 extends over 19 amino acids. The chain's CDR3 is CATSDPYGTSGRKVNEQFF. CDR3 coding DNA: TGTGCCACCAGTGATCCTTACGGGACTAGCGGGAGAAAGGTCAATGAGCAGTTCTTC.

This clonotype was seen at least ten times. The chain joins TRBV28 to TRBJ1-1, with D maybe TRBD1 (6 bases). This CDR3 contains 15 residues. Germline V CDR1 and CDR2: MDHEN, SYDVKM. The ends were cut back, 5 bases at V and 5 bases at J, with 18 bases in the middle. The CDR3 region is CASSPTGAMRTEAFF. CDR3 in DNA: TGTGCCAGCAGTCCCACGGGGGCCATGAGAACTGAAGCTTTCTTT. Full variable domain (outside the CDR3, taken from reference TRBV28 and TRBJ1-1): DVKVTQSSRYLVKRTGEKVFLECVQDMDHENMFWYRQDPGLGLRLIYFSYDVKMKEKGDIPEGYSVSREKKERFSLILESASTNQTSMYLCASSPTGAMRTEAFFGQGTRLTVV.

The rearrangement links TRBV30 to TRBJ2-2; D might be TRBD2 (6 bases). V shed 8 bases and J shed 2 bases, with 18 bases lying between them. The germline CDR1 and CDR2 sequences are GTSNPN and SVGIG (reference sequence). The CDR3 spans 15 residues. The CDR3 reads CALHTGVANTGELFF. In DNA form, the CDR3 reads TGTGCCCTTCACACGGGGGTCGCTAACACCGGGGAGCTGTTTTTT.

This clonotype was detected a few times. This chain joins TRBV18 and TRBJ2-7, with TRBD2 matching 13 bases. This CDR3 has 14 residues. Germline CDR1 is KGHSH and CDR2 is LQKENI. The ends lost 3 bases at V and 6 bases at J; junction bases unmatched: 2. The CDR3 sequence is CASSPGLAGLEQYF. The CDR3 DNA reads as TGTGCCAGCTCACCGGGACTAGCGGGACTCGAGCAGTACTTC.